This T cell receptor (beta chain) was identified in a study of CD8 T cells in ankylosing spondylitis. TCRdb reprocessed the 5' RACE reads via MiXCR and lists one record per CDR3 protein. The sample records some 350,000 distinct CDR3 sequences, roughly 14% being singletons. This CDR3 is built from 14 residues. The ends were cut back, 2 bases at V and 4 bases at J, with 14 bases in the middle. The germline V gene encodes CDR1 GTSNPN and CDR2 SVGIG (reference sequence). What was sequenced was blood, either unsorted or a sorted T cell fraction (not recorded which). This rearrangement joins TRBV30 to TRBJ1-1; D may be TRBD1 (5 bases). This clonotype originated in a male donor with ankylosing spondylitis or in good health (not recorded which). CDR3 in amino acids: CAWSNDRGSTEAFF. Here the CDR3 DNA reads TGTGCCTGGAGTAACGATAGGGGTTCCACTGAAGCTTTCTTT.